This TCR beta chain was captured in a study of T cell repertoires in cytomegalovirus infection (dated by TCRdb to the late 2010s). Context from the whole study: The HLA type of each donor mattered for the analysis, because public TCR beta signatures pointed to carriage of CMV infection along with the matching HLA type.

Study-level results and caveats: In both this cohort and an independent roughly 350-donor cohort, the cumulative frequency of public TCR beta family members distinguished carriers of CMV infection plus the relevant HLA type. In the ex vivo response, HLA-C-restricted CMV-specific TCR beta clonotypes were dominant, and in two of eight donors the single most frequent clonotype came from this HLA-C-restricted group.

This clonotype appeared many times. Which antigen it targets is not known. Per-base quality was not reported, and no clone a single base away is much larger than it. The trim is 2 bases for V and 0 bases for J, with a gap of 11 bases between the germline ends. Taken from the germline V gene, the CDR1 and CDR2 loops are SGHTA and FQGNSA. The CDR3 contains 15 residues, cysteine and phenylalanine counted. The read is trimmed to its CDR3 DNA, 45 bases read in frame from base 1. The instrument was an Illumina HiSeq 1500. Through fastp at Q25 and MiXCR, TCRdb rebuilt clones from the public reads, retaining in-frame beta chains. CDR3 protein duplicates are merged, each entry listing the most common genes and DNA. This sample holds under 150,000 distinct CDR3 sequences; under 30% were observed only once. The ten largest clones represent almost 35% of the sample.

This clonotype originated in a human donor in good health (CMV status not recorded). Some clones in this sample may be carry-over from other donors' samples. The chain couples TRBV7-2 to TRBJ2-7, with a weak D call of TRBD2 (6 bases match). Sequencing input: PBMCs, sequenced either directly or after in vitro stimulation (not recorded which). The CDR3 sequence is CASSLIRGYSYEQYF. The nucleotide sequence reads as follows: TGTGCCAGCAGCTTAATCCGGGGGTACTCCTACGAGCAGTACTTC.